One sample yielded the 16 T cell receptor beta chains listed below, sequenced in a study of response to subunit inactivated influenza vaccine. TCRdb recomputed calls from the RT-PCR reads with MiXCR, one row per CDR3 protein. The sample holds 650,000 to 800,000 distinct CDR3 sequences, approximately 18% seen once. This material consisted of PBMCs from blood, taken 5 to 6 days after vaccination. Receptors were obtained from a man aged 45-65 years who received an inactivated influenza vaccine.

The CDR3 coding sequence is TGTGCCACCAGTGATTCTCTAGCGGGTTTCACAGATACGCAGTATTTT. It yields the protein CATSDSLAGFTDTQYF. V and J are TRBV24-1 and TRBJ2-3, with 8 bases aligning to TRBD2. CDR1 and CDR2 (germline): KGHDR, SFDVKD. The CDR3 has 16 amino acids. The ends lost 2 bases at V and 2 bases at J; junction bases unmatched: 5.

This clonotype was observed a few times. V and J are TRBV28 and TRBJ2-3; D possibly corresponds to TRBD1 (5 bases). Germline CDR1 MDHEN, CDR2 SYDVKM. The CDR3 loop spans 14 amino acids. The germline V and J ends were trimmed by 5 bases and 0 bases, with 9 bases remaining between them. The CDR3 bases are TGTGCCAGCAGTATGGACACAAGCACAGATACGCAGTATTTT. Its protein product is CASSMDTSTDTQYF.

This clonotype has at least ten counts. The chain uses TRBV10-2 and TRBJ2-4; D call uncertain. The CDR3 covers 14 residues. V lost 5 bases and J lost 0, with 8 bases in between. Germline V gene lookup returns CDR1 WSHSY and CDR2 SAAADI. In DNA form, the CDR3 reads TGCGCCAGCAGTTCGGAGCTAGCCAAAAACATTCAGTACTTC. It is translated as CASSSELAKNIQYF.

A few counts support this clonotype. This chain connects TRBV25-1 to TRBJ2-6; TRBD2 matches at 7 bases. CDR1 is MGHDK and CDR2 is SYGVNS in the germline V gene. The length of the CDR3 is 18 residues. The trim removed 3 bases at V and 0 bases at J, leaving 8 bases unmatched. The CDR3 loop reads CASSDQRDRPSGANVLTF. CDR3 nucleotides: TGTGCCAGCAGTGATCAGCGGGATCGTCCCTCTGGGGCCAACGTCCTGACTTTC. Based on the CDR3 plus reference TRBV25-1 and TRBJ2-6, the full variable domain is EADIYQTPRYLVIGTGKKITLECSQTMGHDKMYWYQQDPGMELHLIHYSYGVNSTEKGDLSSESTVSRIRTEHFPLTLESARPSHTSQYLCASSDQRDRPSGANVLTFGAGSRLTVL.

This clonotype was seen ten or more times. The J gene is TRBJ2-7, the V gene TRBV20-1; 13 positions agree with TRBD2. V trimming: 3 bases; J trimming: 2 bases; junction bases outside the gene matches: 1. The CDR3 contains 14 residues. Per germline, CDR1 DFQATT and CDR2 SNEGSKA (reference sequence). For the CDR3, the DNA is TGCAGTGCTAGGGGGACTAGCGGGACCTACGAGCAGTACTTC. Encoded protein: CSARGTSGTYEQYF.

The chain couples TRBV13 to TRBJ2-7, with a possible D match to TRBD1 (5 bases). The V and J ends lost 7 bases and 0 bases respectively, with 16 bases between them. The CDR3 has 15 residues. Germline CDR1 and CDR2: PRHDT and FYEKMQ (reference sequence). CDR3 in amino acids: CASTPTRTNSYEQYF. CDR3 nucleotides: TGTGCCAGCACCCCAACGAGGACAAACTCCTACGAGCAGTACTTC.

The chain couples TRBV20-1 to TRBJ2-1, with 8 bases fitting TRBD1. CDR3 length equals 12 residues. V was pared by 6 bases and J by 7 bases, with 5 bases of the junction left unmatched. Germline CDR1 and CDR2: DFQATT and SNEGSKA (reference sequence). CDR3 coding DNA: TGCAGTGCAACCCGGGACAGGAATGAGCAGTTCTTC. Its protein is CSATRDRNEQFF.

This clonotype turned up a few times. CDR3 region: CASSLAQTGFIRYTF. CDR3 nucleotides: TGTGCCAGCAGCTTAGCCCAGACAGGGTTTATCCGCTACACCTTC. The chain employs TRBV7-2 and TRBJ1-2, with 7 bases aligning to TRBD1. V lost 0 bases and J lost 9; bases outside the gene matches: 10. This CDR3 comprises 15 residues. Looked up from germline, CDR1 is SGHTA and CDR2 is FQGNSA. Combining the CDR3 with reference TRBV7-2 and TRBJ1-2 gives the whole variable domain GAGVSQSPSNKVTEKGKDVELRCDPISGHTALYWYRQSLGQGLEFLIYFQGNSAPDKSGLPSDRFSAERTGGSVSTLTIQRTQQEDSAVYLCASSLAQTGFIRYTFGSGTRLTVV.

This clonotype occurred a few times. The rearrangement joins TRBV30 to TRBJ2-5; 9 bases map to TRBD2. The CDR3 extends over 15 amino acids. The ends lost 2 bases at V and 4 bases at J; junction bases unmatched: 8. Germline values: CDR1 GTSNPN, CDR2 SVGIG (reference sequence). The CDR3 reads CAWSRLSGGLETQYF. The CDR3 DNA reads as TGTGCCTGGAGTCGGCTAAGCGGGGGGCTAGAGACCCAGTACTTC.

The rearrangement joins TRBV12-3 or TRBV12-4 to TRBJ1-4; the D gene is possibly TRBD1 (6 bases). The CDR3 loop spans 14 amino acids. The V end lost 4 bases, the J end lost 8 bases, and 14 bases lay between the germline ends. The CDR3 DNA reads as TGTGCCAGCAGTTGGTTGGGGGGCGGCGAAAAACTGTTTTTT. Its translation: CASSWLGGGEKLFF.

This clonotype has ten or more counts. The J gene is TRBJ2-3, the V gene TRBV6-1, with D possibly being TRBD2 (7 bases). Germline V CDR1 and CDR2: MNHNS, SASEGT. V lost 6 bases and J 4 bases, leaving 14 bases between the germline ends. CDR3 length equals 14 residues. CDR3 protein: CASRRGAGSDTQYF. DNA for the CDR3: TGTGCCAGCAGACGGGGGGCCGGGTCAGATACGCAGTATTTT.

Only a few counts were recorded for this clonotype. The V call is TRBV5-1, the J call TRBJ2-2; TRBD2 matches 10 bases. The V gene end was trimmed by 1 base and the J gene end by 8 bases; junction bases not matched to a gene: 5. This CDR3 is 15 amino acids long. Germline V gene data show CDR1 as SGHRS and CDR2 as YFSETQ. This CDR3 is CASSLTSGATGELFF. The CDR3 nucleotides are TGCGCCAGCAGCTTGACTAGCGGGGCGACAGGGGAGCTGTTTTTT.

The chain recombines TRBV5-5 with TRBJ2-7; 9 bases are a match to TRBD2. Trimming took 0 bases from V and 6 from J; bases not matched to a gene: 4. This CDR3 has 14 residues. CDR1 is SGHKS and CDR2 is YYEKEE in the germline V gene (reference sequence). The CDR3 DNA follows: TGTGCCAGCAGCTTGGACCTAGCGGGACGCGAGCAGTACTTC. As protein: CASSLDLAGREQYF.

This rearrangement joins TRBV3-1 to TRBJ2-3; the D gene is possibly TRBD2 (6 bases). Per the germline V gene, CDR1 is LGHDT and CDR2 is YNNKEL (reference sequence). The V and J ends lost 0 bases and 10 bases respectively, with 14 bases between them. The CDR3 is 14 residues long. The CDR3 here is CASSQDHGGTAQYF. In DNA form, the CDR3 reads TGTGCCAGCAGCCAAGATCACGGGGGTACCGCGCAGTATTTT.

In its sample, this clonotype was seen a few times. CDR3 region: CSVDGAGPQETQYF. The DNA for the CDR3 is TGCAGCGTTGATGGCGCGGGTCCACAAGAGACCCAGTACTTC. V and J are TRBV29-1 and TRBJ2-5, with D maybe TRBD2 (5 bases). The V gene lost 3 bases and the J gene lost 2 bases, with 13 bases spanning the gap. Germline-derived CDR1 and CDR2 are SQVTM and ANQGSEA. This CDR3 has 14 residues.

V is TRBV20-1 and J is TRBJ2-7, with TRBD2 identical over 7 bases. J was trimmed by 0 bases and V by 0 bases; bases with no gene match: 8. CDR1 is DFQATT and CDR2 is SNEGSKA in the germline V gene (reference sequence). There are 16 residues in the CDR3. The CDR3 here is CSAREKRGGSSYEQYF. The CDR3 nucleotides read TGCAGTGCTAGAGAGAAGCGGGGTGGTAGCTCCTACGAGCAGTACTTC.